This T cell receptor (beta chain) was sequenced during a study of T cells in tumors after PD-1 blockade. Study overall: During anti-PD-1 treatment, some patients continued daily vismodegib 150 mg.

The repertoire was sequenced with immunoSEQ multiplex PCR; TCRdb's copy has only in-frame clones and lacks some. The sample contains roughly 50,000 clones, roughly 80% of which appear only once. Germline lookup yields CDR1 MGHRA and CDR2 YSYEKL. The CDR3 runs to 14 residues. The J segment lost 6 bases and the V segment lost 6 bases, leaving 9 bases of the junction unmatched. In this sample, this clone turned up once. This TCR was sampled from a human donor with basal cell carcinoma. The chain uses TRBV4-1 and TRBJ1-1; the match to TRBD1 covers 8 bases. The source material was PBMCs, sampled before anti-PD-1 treatment. The CDR3: CASSTQGANPEAFF. CDR3 nucleotides: TGCGCCAGCAGTACGCAGGGGGCCAACCCTGAAGCTTTCTTT.